The 16 T cell receptor beta chains below were found in one sample sequenced in a study of T cell changes during pregnancy in multiple sclerosis. Produced via immunoSEQ multiplex PCR; TCRdb's table is partial and in-frame only. The table shows about 39,000 clones, with 93% occurring only once. Specimen: CD4+ T cells from peripheral blood mononuclear cells, collected in the first trimester of pregnancy. The receptors originated from a female donor with multiple sclerosis, enrolled in a pregnancy study.

V usage is TRBV7-8 and J usage is TRBJ1-5, with D uncertain. V was trimmed by 5 bases and J by 7 bases, leaving 15 bases between them. CDR3 length: 14 amino acids. Per germline, CDR1 SGHVS and CDR2 FQNEAQ. The CDR3 nucleotides read TGTGCCAGCAGCCGCCGCTCCGGGATGCAGCCCCAGCATTTT. It yields the protein CASSRRSGMQPQHF.

The sample holds one count of this clone. V gene TRBV11-2 combines with J gene TRBJ1-4, with 10 positions matching TRBD1. V shed 1 base and J 8 bases; nucleotides not matched to a gene: 1. Germline V CDR1 and CDR2: SGHAT, FQNNGV. This CDR3 spans 14 amino acids. CDR3 DNA: TGTGCCAGCAGCTTAGGACAGGGGGCGGAAAAACTGTTTTTT. This sequence encodes CASSLGQGAEKLFF.

V and J are TRBV10-1 and TRBJ2-7, with TRBD2 matching over 12 bases. Germline CDR1 is WNHNN and CDR2 is SYGVQD (reference sequence). The CDR3 consists of 14 residues. J gave up 11 bases and V 3 bases, and 8 bases lay outside the gene matches. For the CDR3, the DNA is TGCGCCAGCAGTGAACCTGGACTAGCGGGAAGGAAGTACTTC. Protein product: CASSEPGLAGRKYF.

This clone was seen only once. The chain carries TRBV11-2 and TRBJ1-1; D is possibly TRBD1 (5 bases). The CDR3 runs to 15 residues. In germline, CDR1 is SGHAT, CDR2 FQNNGV. V dropped 5 bases and J dropped 1 base, with 14 bases sitting between them. CDR3 in DNA: TGTGCCAGCAGCGAACGACAGCGCCAGAACACTGAAGCTTTCTTT. Translating it yields CASSERQRQNTEAFF.

A single count supports this clone. This sequence joins TRBV28 and TRBJ2-7; 7 positions match TRBD1. The CDR3 sequence is 14 residues long. Germline values: CDR1 MDHEN, CDR2 SYDVKM. Germline trimming cut 7 bases from V and 2 bases from J; bases unmatched to any gene: 8. The CDR3 DNA reads TGTGCCAGCAAGGGGACAGTCGGCACCTACGAGCAGTACTTC. Translating gives CASKGTVGTYEQYF.

J is TRBJ2-1 and V is TRBV27; 8 bases line up with TRBD2. Germline CDR1 MNHEY, CDR2 SMNVEV (reference sequence). The CDR3 runs 15 residues. V dropped 5 bases and J dropped 6; count of bases not matched to a gene: 9. The CDR3 sequence is CASSNQRENPNEQFF. The CDR3 coding sequence is TGTGCCAGCAGTAATCAGCGGGAGAACCCCAATGAGCAGTTCTTC.

The chain employs TRBV5-1 and TRBJ2-3; 10 bases are a match to TRBD2. Per germline, CDR1 SGHRS and CDR2 YFSETQ. The trim removed 4 bases at V and 7 bases at J, leaving 12 bases unmatched. This CDR3 is built from 16 residues. The CDR3 coding sequence is TGCGCCAGCAGCCGCTCGGGAGCGGGGGGGTTAAATACGCAGTATTTT. This sequence encodes CASSRSGAGGLNTQYF.

The chain is built from TRBV28 and TRBJ1-2; a weak D match, TRBD1 (5 bases). V shed 5 bases and J shed 7 bases, with 14 bases lying between them. Germline-derived CDR1 and CDR2 are MDHEN and SYDVKM. The CDR3 runs to 13 residues. For the CDR3, the DNA is TGTGCCAGCAGTCCCGGGACTCAAAGTGGCTACACCTTC. It encodes CASSPGTQSGYTF.

The count of this clone is one. The V and J genes are TRBV5-4 and TRBJ2-3; the D gene is possibly TRBD2 (5 bases). Germline CDR1 SGHNT, CDR2 YYREEE (reference sequence). The CDR3 totals 16 residues. The V and J ends lost 3 bases and 2 bases respectively, with 16 bases between them. This CDR3 reads CASSSGGRFLTDTQYF. CDR3 in DNA: TGTGCCAGCAGCTCAGGCGGGCGGTTTCTCACAGATACGCAGTATTTT. The full variable domain, in which reference TRBV5-4 and TRBJ2-3 provide the parts outside the CDR3, is ETGVTQSPTHLIKTRGQQVTLRCSSQSGHNTVSWYQQALGQGPQFIFQYYREEENGRGNFPPRFSGLQFPNYSSELNVNALELDDSALYLCASSSGGRFLTDTQYFGPGTRLTVL.

V usage is TRBV10-3 and J usage is TRBJ2-1; 8 bases are a match to TRBD1. In germline, CDR1 is ENHRY, CDR2 SYGVKD. The CDR3 has 14 amino acids. The J segment lost 8 bases and the V segment lost 4 bases, leaving 7 bases of the junction unmatched. This CDR3 reads CAISAGQGTDEQFF. CDR3 bases: TGTGCCATCAGTGCCGGACAGGGTACGGATGAGCAGTTCTTC.

This clone has more than one count but fewer than ten. The chain joins TRBV6-1 to TRBJ2-1, with 7 bases identical to TRBD2. This CDR3 spans 12 amino acids. Germline values: CDR1 MNHNS, CDR2 SASEGT. Trimming took 5 bases from V and 10 from J; bases not matched to a gene: 5. The DNA of the CDR3 is TGTGCCAGCAGTTTAGCGGGCTGGGAGCAGTTCTTC. Translated, it gives CASSLAGWEQFF.

The V call is TRBV19, the J call TRBJ2-7; 13 bases align to TRBD2. From germline, CDR1 is LNHDA and CDR2 SQIVND (reference sequence). The junction had 2 bases not matched to a gene; V was cut back by 1 base and J by 5 bases. The CDR3 is made up of 15 amino acids. The CDR3 loop reads CASSIGTSGSNEQYF. CDR3 sequence (DNA): TGTGCCAGTAGTATAGGGACTAGCGGGAGTAACGAGCAGTACTTC.

The CDR3 DNA reads as TGTGCCAGCAGTTACGGGACAGGCGGGTTGGAGACCCAGTACTTC. This gives the protein CASSYGTGGLETQYF. This chain connects TRBV27 to TRBJ2-5, with 8 bases matching TRBD1. Germline V gene lookup returns CDR1 MNHEY and CDR2 SMNVEV (reference sequence). The CDR3 consists of 15 residues. V lost 4 bases, J lost 5 bases, and 9 bases stayed unmatched.

The rearrangement joins TRBV7-2 to TRBJ1-1, with a possible D match to TRBD1 (6 bases). Germline V gives CDR1 SGHTA, CDR2 FQGNSA. V was pared by 5 bases and J by 2 bases, with 12 bases between. This CDR3 comprises 14 residues. CDR3: CASSPGHSNTEAFF. The CDR3 coding sequence is TGTGCCAGCAGCCCGGGACACTCTAACACTGAAGCTTTCTTT.

The CDR3 sequence: CASSLAAGTGTQETQYF. CDR3 nucleotide sequence: TGTGCCAGCAGCTTAGCGGCCGGGACAGGGACACAAGAGACCCAGTACTTC. The chain links TRBV7-9 to TRBJ2-5; 9 bases match TRBD1. With 0 bases clipped from V and 2 bases from J, the junction kept 7 bases outside the gene matches. Looked up from germline, CDR1 is SEHNR and CDR2 is FQNEAQ (reference sequence). CDR3 length: 17 amino acids.

This chain joins TRBV28 and TRBJ1-5, with TRBD1 matching 7 bases. Trimming removed 6 bases from V and 3 bases from J; junction bases left unmatched: 11. Germline V gene data show CDR1 as MDHEN and CDR2 as SYDVKM. The CDR3 contains 16 residues. CDR3 sequence reads: CASSLTGTVINQPQHF. CDR3 nucleotides: TGTGCCAGCAGCCTTACGGGGACAGTCATCAATCAGCCCCAGCATTTT.